What follows are 29 T cell receptor beta chains derived from one specimen sequenced in a study of blood T cells in healthy people across ages. Primed by a sample-barcoded 5' primer and a J-beta primer mix, a second PCR proceeded for about 7 to 11 cycles. A single record per CDR3 protein comes from TCRdb applying MiXCR to the 5' RACE reads. The repertoire has 1.8 million or so distinct CDR3 sequences, about two fifths of them found once; the top ten carry 20% to 25%. The sample consisted of blood. All receptors come from a human donor in good health.

The gene calls are TRBV9 and TRBJ1-4; no clear D. CDR1 SGDLS and CDR2 YYNGEE come from the germline V gene. This CDR3 region has 13 residues. V shed 4 bases and J shed 0 bases, with 4 bases lying between them. The CDR3 coding sequence is TGTGCCAGCAGCCCTTCAACTAATGAAAAACTGTTTTTT. Its translation: CASSPSTNEKLFF. The full variable domain, completed using reference TRBV9 and TRBJ1-4, is DSGVTQTPKHLITATGQRVTLRCSPRSGDLSVYWYQQSLDQGLQFLIQYYNGEERAKGNILERFSAQQFPDLHSELNLSSLELGDSALYFCASSPSTNEKLFFGSGTQLSVL.

The V gene is TRBV7-9, the J gene TRBJ1-6; D remains ambiguous. Germline V gene sequence: CDR1 SEHNR, CDR2 FQNEAQ (reference sequence). The ends were cut back, 3 bases at V and 7 bases at J, with 10 bases in the middle. This CDR3 spans 14 amino acids. The CDR3 region is CASSFRAFNSPLHF. DNA of the CDR3: TGTGCCAGCAGCTTCCGGGCCTTCAATTCACCCCTCCACTTT.

The genes are TRBV4-1 and TRBJ2-7; 9 positions agree with TRBD2. The CDR3 is made up of 16 amino acids. Germline-derived CDR1 and CDR2 are MGHRA and YSYEKL. Losses at the gene ends were 2 bases for V and 2 bases for J; bases not matched to a gene: 7. CDR3: CASSQPSGGKTYEQYF. The CDR3 DNA is TGCGCCAGCAGCCAACCAAGCGGGGGGAAGACCTACGAGCAGTACTTC.

The V and J genes are TRBV12-3 or TRBV12-4 and TRBJ2-5; TRBD2 matches 11 bases. With 6 bases clipped from V and 1 base from J, the junction kept 7 bases outside the gene matches. The CDR3 is 16 residues long. For the CDR3, the DNA is TGTGCCAGCAGGACTCTAGCGGGGGGACGCCAAGAGACCCAGTACTTC. This gives the protein CASRTLAGGRQETQYF.

This clonotype occurred a few times. The chain combines TRBV7-2 with TRBJ2-5; D may be TRBD1 (7 bases). Deletions cut 5 bases from V and 2 bases from J, with 12 bases between. Germline V gene sequence: CDR1 SGHTA, CDR2 FQGNSA. The CDR3 consists of 14 residues. CDR3 nucleotides: TGTGCCAGCAGCCAGGGGGGCTTTCAAGAGACCCAGTACTTC. Amino acid sequence: CASSQGGFQETQYF.

The chain links TRBV11-2 to TRBJ2-7; TRBD1 is a possible D gene (6 bases). The CDR3 extends over 14 amino acids. The germline V gene has CDR1 SGHAT and CDR2 FQNNGV. With 1 base removed from V and 5 bases from J, the gap between germline ends came to 12 bases. The CDR3 here is CASSLVISGDEQYF. The DNA of the CDR3 is TGTGCCAGCAGCTTAGTTATCTCAGGGGACGAGCAGTACTTC. Drawing the rest from reference TRBV11-2 and TRBJ2-7, the complete variable domain is EAGVAQSPRYKIIEKRQSVAFWCNPISGHATLYWYQQILGQGPKLLIQFQNNGVVDDSQLPKDRFSAERLKGVDSTLKIQPAKLEDSAVYLCASSLVISGDEQYFGPGTRLTVT.

CDR3 in amino acids: CATSTGVFQETQYF. CDR3 nucleotides: TGTGCCACCTCAACAGGGGTTTTCCAAGAGACCCAGTACTTC. The genes are TRBV15 and TRBJ2-5, with 7 bases lining up with TRBD1. Germline values: CDR1 LNHNV, CDR2 YYDKDF (reference sequence). The CDR3 extends over 14 amino acids. J lost 1 base, V lost 8 bases, and 7 bases had no gene match.

About this clonotype: Being one base from a much bigger clone, this may be a read error. This chain uses TRBV7-9 with TRBJ2-5; D not certain. The J call may be incorrect, as the DNA end agrees better with TRBJ2-7. Germline CDR1 and CDR2: SEHNR and FQNEAQ (reference sequence). There are 13 residues in the CDR3. This CDR3 is CASSLSTEYEQYF. CDR3 bases: TGTGCCAGCAGCTTAAGTACAGAGTACGAGCAGTACTTC.

This clonotype was picked up a small number of times. V gene TRBV20-1 combines with J gene TRBJ1-2; unclear D gene. Germline V gene lookup returns CDR1 DFQATT and CDR2 SNEGSKA (reference sequence). CDR3 size: 14 residues. V lost 6 bases and J 3 bases, leaving 17 bases between the germline ends. The CDR3, as DNA: TGCAGTGCCACCTCCCCAGCGGCGGACTATGGCTACACCTTC. This translates into CSATSPAADYGYTF.

The chain employs TRBV5-1 and TRBJ2-7; TRBD1 aligns across 9 bases. V shed 0 bases and J 2 bases; nucleotides not matched to a gene: 3. The CDR3 loop spans 15 amino acids. Germline loops: CDR1 SGHRS, CDR2 YFSETQ. CDR3 sequence: CASSLDDRGAYEQYF. The CDR3, as DNA: TGCGCCAGCAGCTTGGATGACAGGGGGGCCTACGAGCAGTACTTC. Variable domain in full (rest from reference TRBV5-1 and TRBJ2-7): KAGVTQTPRYLIKTRGQQVTLSCSPISGHRSVSWYQQTPGQGLQFLFEYFSETQRNKGNFPGRFSGRQFSNSRSEMNVSTLELGDSALYLCASSLDDRGAYEQYFGPGTRLTVT.

This clonotype was detected a few times. The chain uses TRBV4-2 and TRBJ2-3; D may match TRBD1 or TRBD2 (5 bases each). The germline gives CDR1 LGHNA, CDR2 YNFKEQ. This CDR3 contains 15 residues. V dropped 3 bases and J dropped 2 bases, with 12 bases sitting between them. The CDR3 coding sequence is TGTGCCAGCAGCCAGCCAGTGGGGGTCACAGATACGCAGTATTTT. Amino acids: CASSQPVGVTDTQYF.

This clonotype occurred a few times. The V gene is TRBV10-3, the J gene TRBJ1-2; 8 nucleotides line up with TRBD1. The CDR3 is 14 amino acids. V lost 7 bases to trimming and J lost 2 bases; unmatched junction nucleotides: 6. In germline, CDR1 is ENHRY, CDR2 SYGVKD. The CDR3 DNA reads as TGTGCCATCACCAGGACAGGGACGAACTATGGCTACACCTTC. As protein: CAITRTGTNYGYTF.

The V call is TRBV12-3 or TRBV12-4, the J call TRBJ2-2, with D perhaps given as TRBD1 or TRBD2 (6 bases each). The CDR3 is made up of 12 amino acids. Between the trimmed V and J ends, which lost 8 bases and 4 bases, there was a span of 8 bases. The chain's CDR3 is CASGGGTGELFF. CDR3 bases: TGTGCCAGCGGAGGGGGCACCGGGGAGCTGTTTTTT.

This clonotype was counted only a few times. The chain employs TRBV20-1 and TRBJ1-1; 9 bases are shared with TRBD1. Germline CDR1 DFQATT, CDR2 SNEGSKA (reference sequence). CDR3 length: 15 residues. The V and J ends lost 0 bases and 5 bases, in that order; junction bases with no gene match: 7. This CDR3 is CSARDRGQGLTEAFF. CDR3 in DNA: TGCAGTGCTAGAGACCGGGGACAGGGTTTAACTGAAGCTTTCTTT.

The rearrangement uses TRBV7-2 and TRBJ2-1, with no clear D. The CDR3 is 18 amino acids. The germline V gene has CDR1 SGHTA and CDR2 FQGNSA. Trimming took 2 bases from V and 5 from J, leaving 22 bases between them. Written as DNA, the CDR3 is TGTGCCAGCAGCTTAAGGTATTGGGTCAAAGACGTAAACAATGAGCAGTTCTTC. Amino acids: CASSLRYWVKDVNNEQFF.

This clonotype was counted a single time. V usage is TRBV28 and J usage is TRBJ2-3; 11 positions match TRBD1. The germline V gene has CDR1 MDHEN and CDR2 SYDVKM. The CDR3 has 15 residues. V lost 4 bases, J lost 5 bases, and 5 bases stayed unmatched. CDR3 sequence (DNA): TGTGCCAGCAGTTATGGGACAGGGGGTCGAGATACGCAGTATTTT. Amino acids: CASSYGTGGRDTQYF.

The CDR3 spells CASRRVLDYEQYF. For the CDR3, the DNA is TGTGCCAGCCGCAGGGTTTTGGACTACGAGCAGTACTTC. The V and J genes are TRBV6-2 or TRBV6-3 and TRBJ2-7; D may be TRBD1 (5 bases). Germline CDR1 reads MNHEY; CDR2 reads SVGEGT. This CDR3 contains 13 residues. The V and J ends lost 8 bases and 3 bases respectively, with 14 bases between them.

This clonotype was counted a single time. The chain recombines TRBV12-5 with TRBJ2-5; TRBD2 is a possible D gene (5 bases). The CDR3 covers 15 residues. Germline CDR1 LGHNT, CDR2 FRNRAP. The V end was cut by 3 bases, the J end by 1 base, with 12 bases between. Written as DNA, the CDR3 is TGTGCTAGTGGTTTTCCGGGAATGAGCCAAGAGACCCAGTACTTC. Translating gives CASGFPGMSQETQYF.

Ten or more counts support this clonotype. The chain recombines TRBV12-3 or TRBV12-4 with TRBJ1-5, with no clear D. The CDR3 sequence is 14 residues long. Trimming took 5 bases from V and 0 from J, leaving 8 bases between them. For the CDR3, the DNA is TGTGCCAGCAGTCCAAATCTTAGCAATCAGCCCCAGCATTTT. It codes for CASSPNLSNQPQHF.

This chain links TRBV10-3 with TRBJ2-1; D not certain. Per germline, CDR1 ENHRY and CDR2 SYGVKD. This CDR3 has 14 residues. V was shortened by 6 bases and J by 1 base, with 10 bases between the two germline ends. The CDR3 region has the DNA TGTGCCATCAGGGCCCCGGCTTCCTACAATGAGCAGTTCTTC. Amino acid sequence: CAIRAPASYNEQFF.

This clonotype was seen ten or more times. The chain employs TRBV27 and TRBJ2-2; D call uncertain. The V gene's germline CDR1 is MNHEY and CDR2 SMNVEV (reference sequence). The CDR3 extends over 15 amino acids. V dropped 5 bases and J dropped 3 bases, with 13 bases sitting between them. In DNA, the CDR3 is TGTGCCAGCAGTCCGTCCCTTTTAGACACCGGGGAGCTGTTTTTT. Its protein product is CASSPSLLDTGELFF.

This CDR3 reads CAISESGDNNYGYTF. The CDR3 nucleotides read TGTGCCATCAGTGAGTCAGGGGACAATAACTATGGCTACACCTTC. The V gene is TRBV10-3, the J gene TRBJ1-2, with TRBD1 as a possible D gene (6 bases). From germline, CDR1 is ENHRY and CDR2 SYGVKD. This CDR3 spans 15 amino acids. The V end lost 0 bases, the J end lost 1 base, and 9 bases lay between the germline ends.

This chain uses TRBV10-2 with TRBJ2-3; D not certain. Germline CDR1 WSHSY, CDR2 SAAADI. The CDR3 sequence is 11 residues long. Trimming cost V 3 bases and J 10 bases, with 8 bases left between them. The CDR3 reads CASSEGYAQYF. CDR3 in DNA: TGCGCCAGCAGTGAAGGGTATGCGCAGTATTTT.

There are a few counts of this clonotype. Mismatch with germline at one junction end may stem from a read error. The V and J genes are TRBV29-1 and TRBJ1-2; D remains unclear. Germline CDR1 and CDR2: SQVTM and ANQGSEA. The CDR3 covers 11 residues. This CDR3 reads CSVEIGYGYTF. As DNA, the CDR3 is TGCAGCGTTGAGATAGGATATGGTTACACCTTC.

This clonotype was seen a few times. The chain employs TRBV27 and TRBJ2-7, with 9 bases fitting TRBD2. Germline trimming cut 2 bases from V and 4 bases from J; bases unmatched to any gene: 12. There are 17 residues in the CDR3. The germline gives CDR1 MNHEY, CDR2 SMNVEV (reference sequence). The CDR3 here is CASSLEWKRGAEYEQYF. The CDR3 DNA sequence: TGTGCCAGCAGTTTAGAGTGGAAGCGGGGGGCGGAGTACGAGCAGTACTTC.

This rearrangement joins TRBV20-1 to TRBJ2-5; 15 bases match TRBD2. The germline gives CDR1 DFQATT, CDR2 SNEGSKA (reference sequence). Trimming took 6 bases from V and 1 from J; bases not matched to a gene: 6. This CDR3 spans 16 amino acids. CDR3 DNA sequence: TGCAGTGCCTGGGGACTAGCGGGGGGCCCCCAAGAGACCCAGTACTTC. The encoded protein is CSAWGLAGGPQETQYF.

For this clonotype: Germline and junction disagree at one end, which may indicate a read error. This chain links TRBV5-6 with TRBJ2-3, with D tentatively TRBD1 or TRBD2 (5 bases each). The CDR3 is made up of 13 amino acids. Germline lookup yields CDR1 SGHDT and CDR2 YYEEEE. CDR3 loop: CASSLARGDTRYF. The CDR3 coding sequence is TGTGCCAGCAGCTTGGCGAGGGGAGATACGCGGTATTTT.

This clonotype occurred a few times. This sequence joins TRBV7-2 and TRBJ2-3; D is ambiguous. The germline V gene has CDR1 SGHTA and CDR2 FQGNSA. The V gene lost 3 bases and the J gene lost 5 bases, with 9 bases spanning the gap. This CDR3 contains 13 residues. In DNA form, the CDR3 reads TGTGCCAGCAGCTTCAGTTTAGTAGATACGCAGTATTTT. This encodes CASSFSLVDTQYF.

The chain uses TRBV12-5 and TRBJ2-5; D is perhaps TRBD2 (7 bases). V lost 6 bases to trimming and J lost 1 base, with 15 bases between them. Germline V gene data show CDR1 as LGHNT and CDR2 as FRNRAP. This CDR3 spans 15 amino acids. The CDR3 region is CASGPEGGPQETQYF. CDR3 DNA: TGTGCTAGTGGCCCAGAGGGGGGGCCCCAAGAGACCCAGTACTTC.